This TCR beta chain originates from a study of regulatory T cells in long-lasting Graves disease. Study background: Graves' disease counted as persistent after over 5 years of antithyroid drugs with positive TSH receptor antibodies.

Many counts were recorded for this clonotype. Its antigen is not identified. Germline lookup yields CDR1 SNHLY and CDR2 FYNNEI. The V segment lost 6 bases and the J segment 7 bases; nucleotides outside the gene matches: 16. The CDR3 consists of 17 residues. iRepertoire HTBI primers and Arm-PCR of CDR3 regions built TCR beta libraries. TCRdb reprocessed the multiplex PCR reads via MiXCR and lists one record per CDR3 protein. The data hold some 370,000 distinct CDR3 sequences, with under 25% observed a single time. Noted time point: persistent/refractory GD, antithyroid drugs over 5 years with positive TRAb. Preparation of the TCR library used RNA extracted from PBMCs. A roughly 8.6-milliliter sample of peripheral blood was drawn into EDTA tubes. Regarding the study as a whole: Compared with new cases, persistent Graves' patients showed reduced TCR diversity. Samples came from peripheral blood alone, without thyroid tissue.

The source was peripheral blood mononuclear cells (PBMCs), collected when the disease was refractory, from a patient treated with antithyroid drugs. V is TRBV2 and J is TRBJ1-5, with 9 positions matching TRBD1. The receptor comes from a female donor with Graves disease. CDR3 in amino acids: CASRGGTGPGGGQPQHF. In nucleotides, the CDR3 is TGTGCCAGCAGAGGTGGGACAGGGCCCGGCGGGGGACAGCCCCAGCATTTT.